These 26 T cell receptor beta chains share one sample of origin, sequenced in a study of T-cell reconstitution after alpha-beta-depleted transplantation in children. Unique molecular identifiers were incorporated into the prepared TCRbeta library. MiXCR was run by TCRdb on the PCR reads, yielding one entry per CDR3 protein. The data show some 500,000 distinct CDR3 sequences, 30% to 35% seen once. This specimen consisted of PBMCs from the stem cell graft donor, obtained from the stem cell graft. These receptors all come from a human donor who donated a stem cell graft to a child with aplastic anemia.

V usage is TRBV2 and J usage is TRBJ2-7, with TRBD1 matching over 9 bases. CDR1 is SNHLY, CDR2 FYNNEI, per germline. V was clipped by 7 bases and J by 6 bases; unmatched bases: 16. This CDR3 comprises 16 residues. CDR3 loop: CASMRRDRADLCEQYV. In nucleotides, the CDR3 is TGTGCCAGCATGAGGCGGGACAGGGCGGATCTTTGCGAGCAGTACGTC.

The genes are TRBV18 and TRBJ2-1; D may match TRBD1 or TRBD2 (5 bases each). Germline loops: CDR1 KGHSH, CDR2 LQKENI. The CDR3 runs to 16 residues. Trimming took off 3 bases at V and 5 bases at J, with 17 bases between the two ends. The CDR3 sequence is CASSPPLGTINNEQFF. The CDR3 nucleotides read TGTGCCAGCTCACCGCCGTTGGGGACGATCAACAATGAGCAGTTCTTC.

In its sample, this clonotype was seen many times. The chain employs TRBV20-1 and TRBJ2-3; 8 bases are shared with TRBD1. J lost 2 bases, V lost 1 base, and 8 bases had no gene match. From germline, CDR1 is DFQATT and CDR2 SNEGSKA (reference sequence). CDR3 length: 16 residues. CDR3 coding DNA: TGCAGTGCTAGAGGACGGACAGGGACTGTCACAGATACGCAGTATTTT. It is translated as CSARGRTGTVTDTQYF.

This chain connects TRBV11-1 to TRBJ2-2, with D possibly matching TRBD1 (7 bases). V gave up 4 bases and J gave up 7 bases, with 25 bases separating them. The CDR3 runs 18 residues. From germline, CDR1 is SGHAT and CDR2 FQDESV (reference sequence). The CDR3 DNA follows: TGTGCCAGCAGCTCTCCCAGGACAGGCGACTACGGGGGCGGGGAGCTGTTTTTT. It codes for CASSSPRTGDYGGGELFF. The full variable domain, completed using reference TRBV11-1 and TRBJ2-2, is EAEVAQSPRYKITEKSQAVAFWCDPISGHATLYWYRQILGQGPELLVQFQDESVVDDSQLPKDRFSAERLKGVDSTLKIQPAELGDSAMYLCASSSPRTGDYGGGELFFGEGSRLTVL.

The chain carries TRBV6-6 and TRBJ1-2; a possible D gene is TRBD1 (5 bases). V was shortened by 6 bases and J by 7 bases, with 15 bases between the two germline ends. This CDR3 comprises 13 residues. The germline V gene encodes CDR1 MNHNY and CDR2 SVGAGI (reference sequence). The CDR3 spells CASSYLRDSGYTF. The CDR3 DNA sequence: TGTGCCAGCAGCTACCTAAGGGACTCTGGCTACACCTTC.

The table lists this clonotype with a few counts. The V and J genes are TRBV19 and TRBJ2-7; unclear D gene. Looked up from germline, CDR1 is LNHDA and CDR2 is SQIVND (reference sequence). The CDR3 contains 13 residues. Trimming shortened V by 5 bases and J by 0 bases, and 8 bases separated the two germline ends. The CDR3 here is CASSRRFSYEQYF. CDR3 nucleotides: TGTGCCAGTAGTCGGCGGTTCTCCTACGAGCAGTACTTC.

V is TRBV19 and J is TRBJ1-1; D gene uncertain. Per the germline V gene, CDR1 is LNHDA and CDR2 is SQIVND (reference sequence). The CDR3 is made up of 13 amino acids. Trimming removed 1 base from V and 1 base from J, with 4 bases in between. The CDR3 spells CASSIGSNTEAFF. The CDR3 DNA is TGTGCCAGTAGTATAGGGTCGAACACTGAAGCTTTCTTT.

This clonotype has just a few counts. J is TRBJ2-5 and V is TRBV12-3 or TRBV12-4; 7 nucleotides align to TRBD2. The trim removed 6 bases at V and 4 bases at J, leaving 11 bases unmatched. The CDR3 is made up of 15 amino acids. CDR3 residues: CASSPPREEGETQYF. As DNA, the CDR3 is TGTGCCAGCAGCCCCCCCCGGGAGGAGGGAGAGACCCAGTACTTC.

This clonotype appeared a few times. The chain employs TRBV6-5 and TRBJ2-1, with 10 positions matching TRBD2. Trimming cost V 4 bases and J 2 bases; bases outside gene matches: 5. The CDR3 length is 16 residues. Germline assignment: CDR1 MNHEY and CDR2 SVGAGI. The CDR3 sequence: CASSSPLAGAYNEQFF. CDR3 DNA: TGTGCCAGCAGTTCACCGCTAGCGGGAGCCTACAATGAGCAGTTCTTC.

V usage is TRBV6-5 and J usage is TRBJ2-3; 10 bases map to TRBD2. Per the germline V gene, CDR1 is MNHEY and CDR2 is SVGAGI. CDR3 size: 14 residues. J was trimmed by 5 bases and V by 4 bases; bases with no gene match: 3. The CDR3 protein is CASSSSGSRDTQYF. In DNA, the CDR3 is TGTGCCAGCAGTTCTAGCGGGAGCCGAGATACGCAGTATTTT.

V and J are TRBV6-6 and TRBJ1-4; D not certain. CDR1 and CDR2 from the germline V gene are MNHNY and SVGAGI (reference sequence). The CDR3 is 15 amino acids. V shed 0 bases and J shed 0 bases, with 5 bases lying between them. This CDR3 reads CASSYSGATNEKLFF. CDR3 in DNA: TGTGCCAGCAGTTACTCTGGAGCAACTAATGAAAAACTGTTTTTT.

The rearrangement links TRBV5-4 to TRBJ2-1; D gene ambiguous. CDR3 size: 15 residues. Germline CDR1 reads SGHNT; CDR2 reads YYREEE (reference sequence). The V end lost 2 bases, the J end lost 7 bases, and 16 bases lay between the germline ends. The CDR3 spells CASSFYLETGNEQFF. The CDR3 nucleotides read TGTGCCAGCAGCTTCTACCTCGAAACCGGGAATGAGCAGTTCTTC.

This rearrangement joins TRBV19 to TRBJ2-3, with 12 bases lining up with TRBD2. V shed 8 bases and J 8 bases; nucleotides not matched to a gene: 5. The CDR3 is made up of 13 amino acids. From germline, CDR1 is LNHDA and CDR2 SQIVND (reference sequence). CDR3 protein: CASRLAGEVTQYF. CDR3 DNA: TGTGCCAGTCGACTAGCGGGAGAGGTTACGCAGTATTTT.

A few counts support this clonotype. The CDR3, as DNA: TGTGCCAGCAGAGATGAAGGGACAGGGGTCCACGAGCAGTACTTC. This translates into CASRDEGTGVHEQYF. This rearrangement joins TRBV6-1 to TRBJ2-7; 10 bases fit TRBD1. CDR1 and CDR2 (germline): MNHNS, SASEGT. The V segment lost 6 bases and the J segment 5 bases; nucleotides outside the gene matches: 10. CDR3 length: 15 residues.

This chain joins TRBV20-1 and TRBJ2-7, with D possibly being TRBD2 (6 bases). CDR3 length equals 14 residues. Germline CDR1 DFQATT, CDR2 SNEGSKA (reference sequence). V lost 1 base to trimming and J lost 1 base, with 11 bases between them. In nucleotides, the CDR3 is TGCAGTGCTAGAGGTGTGGCGGGGTCCTACGAGCAGTACTTC. As protein: CSARGVAGSYEQYF.

V gene TRBV6-1 combines with J gene TRBJ1-4; D is possibly TRBD1 (6 bases). Trimming shortened V by 2 bases and J by 0 bases, and 13 bases separated the two germline ends. Germline V gene data show CDR1 as MNHNS and CDR2 as SASEGT. This CDR3 is 17 amino acids long. The CDR3 loop is CASSEWTDSATNEKLFF. CDR3 DNA: TGTGCCAGCAGTGAATGGACAGATTCTGCAACTAATGAAAAACTGTTTTTT.

This chain links TRBV20-1 with TRBJ2-7; 8 bases line up with TRBD2. The trim removed 3 bases at V and 3 bases at J, leaving 10 bases unmatched. Germline lookup yields CDR1 DFQATT and CDR2 SNEGSKA (reference sequence). The CDR3 is made up of 15 amino acids. The CDR3 bases are TGCAGTGCTAGTCCATTTACTAGCGGAAGCTACGAGCAGTACTTC. Translation gives CSASPFTSGSYEQYF.

In this sample, this clonotype turned up a few times. This rearrangement joins TRBV6-2 or TRBV6-3 to TRBJ2-7; D possibly corresponds to TRBD2 (7 bases). CDR1 MNHEY and CDR2 SVGEGT come from the germline V gene. With 3 bases removed from V and 3 bases from J, the gap between germline ends came to 12 bases. There are 14 residues in the CDR3. The DNA for the CDR3 is TGTGCCAGCAGTTATAACGGGGGGCACTACGAGCAGTACGTC. It translates to CASSYNGGHYEQYV.

The CDR3 region has the DNA TGTGCCAGCAGCCAATTTTCCTTAATGGCCAATGAGCAGTTCTTC. The encoded protein is CASSQFSLMANEQFF. This sequence joins TRBV3-1 and TRBJ2-1; no firm D call. CDR3 length equals 15 residues. CDR1 is LGHDT and CDR2 is YNNKEL in the germline V gene (reference sequence). The V end was cut by 2 bases, the J end by 6 bases, with 14 bases between.

J is TRBJ2-1 and V is TRBV7-9; 10 nucleotides match TRBD2. This CDR3 region has 15 residues. CDR1 and CDR2 (germline): SEHNR, FQNEAQ (reference sequence). V was pared by 4 bases and J by 5 bases, with 5 bases of the junction left unmatched. For the CDR3, the DNA is TGTGCCAGCAGCTGGGGACTAGCGAACAACAATGAGCAGTTCTTC. Translation gives CASSWGLANNNEQFF.

The chain is built from TRBV12-3 or TRBV12-4 and TRBJ1-6; 7 nucleotides align to TRBD1. The trim removed 0 bases at V and 5 bases at J, leaving 1 base unmatched. This CDR3 region has 15 residues. The CDR3 protein is CASSLAGQHNSPLHF. The CDR3 coding sequence is TGTGCCAGCAGTTTAGCGGGACAGCATAATTCACCCCTCCACTTT.

This clonotype has just a few counts. The chain combines TRBV12-3 or TRBV12-4 with TRBJ1-5, with TRBD1 identical over 7 bases. The CDR3 loop spans 14 amino acids. V lost 5 bases to trimming and J lost 3 bases; unmatched junction nucleotides: 4. The CDR3 bases are TGTGCCAGCAGTCCGGGACAGTACAATCAGCCCCAGCATTTT. It specifies CASSPGQYNQPQHF.

This clonotype has only a few counts. This chain joins TRBV5-1 and TRBJ2-1; unclear D gene. This CDR3 has 14 amino acids. V was pared by 0 bases and J by 9 bases, with 13 bases between. CDR1 is SGHRS, CDR2 YFSETQ, per germline. The CDR3 here is CASSLAPPVVEQFF. In DNA, the CDR3 is TGCGCCAGCAGCTTGGCTCCCCCCGTAGTTGAGCAGTTCTTC.

The rearrangement uses TRBV20-1 and TRBJ2-1, with TRBD2 identical over 11 bases. The germline V gene encodes CDR1 DFQATT and CDR2 SNEGSKA (reference sequence). The CDR3 loop spans 16 amino acids. Trimming at V came to 5 bases and at J to 6 bases, leaving 12 bases not matched to a gene. The CDR3 nucleotides are TGCAGTGCTGGGCCTCCACTAGCGGGAGTAGCCAATGAGCAGTTCTTC. Translation gives CSAGPPLAGVANEQFF.

This clonotype appeared a few times. The chain uses TRBV20-1 and TRBJ2-7; no definite D call. This CDR3 is built from 13 residues. V gave up 0 bases and J gave up 0 bases, with 6 bases separating them. CDR1 and CDR2 from the germline V gene are DFQATT and SNEGSKA (reference sequence). CDR3 nucleotide sequence: TGCAGTGCTAGAGACGGCTCCTCCTACGAGCAGTACGTC. It translates to CSARDGSSYEQYV.

The chain has TRBV20-1 and TRBJ2-7; a weak D match, TRBD1 (6 bases). The CDR3 totals 13 residues. Per germline, CDR1 DFQATT and CDR2 SNEGSKA (reference sequence). Trimming cost V 2 bases and J 3 bases, with 11 bases left between them. The CDR3 here is CSARIGQLYEQYF. The CDR3 DNA reads as TGCAGTGCTAGAATCGGACAGCTCTACGAGCAGTACTTC.